This T cell receptor (beta chain) appears in the sequencing data of a study of T cell responses to AZD1222 COVID-19 vaccine. Study-level points and caveats: White British people made up most donors, females outnumbered males, and clonal diversity was possibly underestimated. Repertoire sampling occurred only after the peak T cell response. Breadth and depth of Spike-specific TCRs rose after two AZD1222 doses.

Trimming shortened V by 5 bases and J by 4 bases, and 19 bases separated the two germline ends. The CDR3 extends over 16 amino acids. Germline-derived CDR1 and CDR2 are LNHDA and SQIVND (reference sequence). Points on this clone: Its antigen is currently unknown.

Only in-frame clones appear in the TCRdb table, and some are missing; sequencing was by immunoSEQ multiplex PCR. The sample consists of 150,000 to 200,000 clones, over 90% of them appearing once. The genes are TRBV19 and TRBJ2-3, with a possible D match to TRBD1 (5 bases). This receptor was taken from an adult in good health. Sequencing was performed on peripheral blood, taken on day 0 of AZD1222 vaccination. The DNA of the CDR3 is TGTGCCAGTAGTTTTGGTTGGGGCGCAGGTTCAGATACGCAGTATTTT. It translates to CASSFGWGAGSDTQYF.